The rows below give T cell receptor beta chains drawn from one sample of a study of cytomegalovirus exposure and HLA in healthy donors. Produced via immunoSEQ multiplex PCR; TCRdb's table is partial and in-frame only. Altogether fewer than 90,000 clones are present, approximately 67% being singletons, with the ten largest covering roughly 7.6%. Sequences were obtained from PBMCs. The receptors were sampled from a man between 40 and 49 years old in good health and CMV-seropositive. Both conserved end residues are part of each CDR3. The D gene is left open where the match is weak. Not all rows give a size; the values are once, few, many and, for expanded clones, a class.

13	TRBJ2-1	TRBV28	.	.	TGTGCCAGTCGACAGGTCAGGGACAATGAGCAGTTCTTC	CASRQVRDNEQFF
14	TRBJ1-2	TRBV19	few	.	TGTGCCAGTAGTATCCTCCGGGAAACTGGAGGCTACACCTTC	CASSILRETGGYTF
17	TRBJ2-2	TRBV5-4	few	TRBD1	TGTGCCAGCAGCCCTTTAGGACAGGGGGCTATCACCGGGGAGCTGTTTTTT	CASSPLGQGAITGELFF
14	TRBJ1-2	TRBV7-8	.	.	TGTGCCAGCAGCTTGATAACAGCACCCTATGGCTACACCTTC	CASSLITAPYGYTF
14	TRBJ1-3	TRBV7-9	.	.	TGTGCCAGCAGCTTACTGTCCACGTCAGACACCATATATTTT	CASSLLSTSDTIYF
15	TRBJ1-5	TRBV4-2	.	.	TGTGCCAGCAGCCAAGACGGAGAGAGAGGTCAGCCCCAGCATTTT	CASSQDGERGQPQHF
15	TRBJ2-1	TRBV5-1	few	TRBD1	TGCGCCAGCAGCTCATTCGGGACAGGGCAAAATGAGCAGTTCTTC	CASSSFGTGQNEQFF
17	TRBJ2-3	TRBV4-3	.	.	TGCGCCAGCAGCCAAGATCTTAGGACACTTACCACAGATACGCAGTATTTT	CASSQDLRTLTTDTQYF
16	TRBJ2-7	TRBV19	few	TRBD1	TGTGCCAGTAGTAAGGGACAGGGGTCGGTAGCCTACGAGCAGTACTTC	CASSKGQGSVAYEQYF
10	TRBJ1-1	TRBV2	.	.	TGTGCCAGCAAGATCGGGGGAGCTTTCTTT	CASKIGGAFF
14	TRBJ2-5	TRBV5-6	.	.	TGTGCCAGCAGCTTCGGACAGCCCGGAGAGACCCAGTACTTC	CASSFGQPGETQYF
12	TRBJ2-7	TRBV4-2	large	TRBD1	TGTGCCAGCAGCCTGGACAGGGGCGAGCAGTACTTC	CASSLDRGEQYF
14	TRBJ1-5	TRBV25-1	.	.	TGTGCCAGCAGTGGGGGGGGCGGGAGTCAGCCCCAGCATTTT	CASSGGGGSQPQHF
16	TRBJ2-7	TRBV7-2	.	TRBD1	TGTGCCAGCAGCTTAGTAGGCAGGGGGCAACGGTACGAGCAGTACTTC	CASSLVGRGQRYEQYF
15	TRBJ1-5	TRBV5-8	.	.	TGTGCCAGCAGCTTGATCAGGGCCGGCAATCAGCCCCAGCATTTT	CASSLIRAGNQPQHF
15	TRBJ1-1	TRBV5-1	few	.	TGCGCCAGCAGCTTGAGCCCGACCGGGGGCACTGAAGCTTTCTTT	CASSLSPTGGTEAFF
15	TRBJ1-1	TRBV28	.	.	TGTGCCAGCTGTGAATCGGGCAGTCGGGGCACTGAAGCTTTCTTT	CASCESGSRGTEAFF
13	TRBJ2-7	TRBV6-6	.	TRBD2	TGTGCCAGCCAAGCGGGAGGCTCCTACGAGCAGTACTTC	CASQAGGSYEQYF
14	TRBJ1-3	TRBV7-9	once	.	TGTGCCAGCAACGCAGTAATCAGTGGAAACACCATATATTTT	CASNAVISGNTIYF
19	TRBJ1-1	TRBV9	few	.	TGTGCCAGCAGCGTAGAATCTGGTTGGAGGAAAGGATTGAACACTGAAGCTTTCTTT	CASSVESGWRKGLNTEAFF
15	TRBJ1-5	TRBV5-1	.	.	TGCGCCAGCAGCTTGGAGCCCAGCGGGGACCAGCCCCAGCATTTT	CASSLEPSGDQPQHF
16	TRBJ2-3	TRBV27	.	TRBD2	TGTGCCAGCAGTTTGTTAGGACTAGCGGGAGGGGATACGCAGTATTTT	CASSLLGLAGGDTQYF
13	TRBJ2-1	TRBV9	.	TRBD1	TGTGCCAGCAGCCAGACAGGGGCCAATGAGCAGTTCTTC	CASSQTGANEQFF
16	TRBJ2-1	TRBV5-1	once	TRBD2	TGCGCCAGCAGCCCCGGAGGCGGGGGGGGGTACAATGAGCAGTTCTTC	CASSPGGGGGYNEQFF
13	TRBJ2-7	TRBV28	.	TRBD1	TGTGCCATCGGACAGGGAAGCTCCTACGAGCAGTACTTC	CAIGQGSSYEQYF
11	TRBJ2-1	TRBV6-1	once	.	TGTGCCAGCACCAGGGTGAGTGAGCAGTTCTTC	CASTRVSEQFF
13	TRBJ1-2	TRBV6-1	.	TRBD1	TGTGCCGGACAGGGCCGGGTAAACTATGGCTACACCTTC	CAGQGRVNYGYTF
14	TRBJ1-3	TRBV14	.	.	TGTGCCAGCAGCCAGGTGGACTTACCCGGCACCATATATTTT	CASSQVDLPGTIYF
14	TRBJ2-7	TRBV4-1	.	.	TGCGCCAGCAGCCAAGTACAGCCAGCCTACGAGCAGTACTTC	CASSQVQPAYEQYF
14	TRBJ2-2	TRBV19	.	.	TGTGCCAGTAGACTATTGGGCGGGACCGGGGAGCTGTTTTTT	CASRLLGGTGELFF
15	TRBJ1-5	TRBV15	.	.	TGTGCCACCAGCGGAGAGGAGTTTAGCAATCAGCCCCAGCATTTT	CATSGEEFSNQPQHF
15	TRBJ1-1	TRBV7-8	few	.	TGTGCCAGCAGCTTAGCGCGTCGGGTCAGCGGGGTAGCTTTCTTT	CASSLARRVSGVAFF
17	TRBJ1-2	TRBV18	.	.	TGTGCCAGCTCACCAAACGCGGGAATCGGAAACCAAGATGGCTACACCTTC	CASSPNAGIGNQDGYTF
16	TRBJ2-2	TRBV27	.	.	TGTGCCAGCAGTCCTAGACGGACTCTAAACACCGGGGAGCTGTTTTTT	CASSPRRTLNTGELFF
12	TRBJ2-5	TRBV30	.	.	TGTGCCTGGACAGGTTACCAAGAGACCCAGTACTTC	CAWTGYQETQYF
13	TRBJ1-1	TRBV30	.	.	TGTGCCTGGAGATTCGGGATGAACACTGAAGCTTTCTTT	CAWRFGMNTEAFF